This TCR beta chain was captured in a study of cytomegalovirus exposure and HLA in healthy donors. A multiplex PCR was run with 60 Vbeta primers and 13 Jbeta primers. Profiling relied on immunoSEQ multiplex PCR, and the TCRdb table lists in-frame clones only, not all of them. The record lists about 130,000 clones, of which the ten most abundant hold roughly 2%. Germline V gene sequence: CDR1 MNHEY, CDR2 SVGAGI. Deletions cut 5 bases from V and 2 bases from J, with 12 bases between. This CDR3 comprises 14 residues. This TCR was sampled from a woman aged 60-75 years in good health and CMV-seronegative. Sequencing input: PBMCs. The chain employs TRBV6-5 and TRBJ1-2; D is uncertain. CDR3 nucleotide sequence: TGTGCCAGCAGTAAAGAGAGAGGGAACTATGGCTACACCTTC. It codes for CASSKERGNYGYTF.